This entry describes one TCR beta chain. What this receptor recognizes is not known. Base qualities are missing; no much larger clone stands one base away. V sheds 0 bases and J sheds 4 bases, leaving 19 bases between their ends. The CDR3 runs 17 amino acids, cysteine and phenylalanine included. Solely the CDR3 DNA is kept, with 51 bases framed from the first base. The data stem from a study of CD8 T cells in ankylosing spondylitis (dated by TCRdb to about 2017). About the study as a whole: To find TCR variants linked to disease, the study profiled T cell receptor beta repertoires in ankylosing spondylitis patients and healthy donors. In total, the full study cohort was made up of 85 to 140 healthy donors and more than 20 ankylosing spondylitis patients. Peripheral blood was sampled, and synovial fluid was also collected from ankylosing spondylitis patients.

Beyond this particular receptor, the publication reports: Blood from ankylosing spondylitis patients appeared to be characterized by a TCR beta motif composed of several highly homologous amino acid variants. The disease-linked clones showed a CD8+ phenotype and occurred at relatively low frequencies in peripheral blood. Some motif variants were previously reported in synovial fluid and blood of reactive arthritis patients, suggesting common disease-initiation mechanisms. The disease-linked clones were reported to be significantly enriched in matched synovial fluid samples from ankylosing spondylitis patients.

The sequencing machine was an Illumina HiSeq 2500. Quantitative 5'-RACE with molecular barcodes was used to prepare TCR beta libraries. Regarding the original processing steps: A new computational method based on a probabilistic model of VDJ rearrangement was used to identify disease-linked TCR variants. TCRdb trimmed public reads at Q25 via fastp, called clones via MiXCR and kept in-frame beta chains. Merged by CDR3 protein, the rows form single entries marked with the most common genes and DNA. TCRdb, not the original authors, processed these V and J calls. Recorded for this sample are 180,000 or so distinct CDR3 sequences; roughly 11% of them occurred a single time. The top ten clones comprise about 28% of the sample.

The chain is encoded by TRBV23-1 joined to TRBJ2-7; there is no confident call for the D gene. TRBV23-1 is placed among ORFs of uncertain function. Sample: blood, either unsorted or a sorted T cell fraction (not recorded which). The source is a male donor with ankylosing spondylitis or in good health (not recorded which). At the DNA level, the sequence is TGCGCCAGCAGTCAATCCAATCGGCAGGAGACAAATTACGAGCAGTACTTC. It is translated as CASSQSNRQETNYEQYF.